This passage covers 9 T cell receptor beta chains from one sample sequenced in a study of T cells in Graves' hyperthyroidism and ophthalmopathy. RNA transcripts gave rise to amplified TCR beta CDR3 regions. In the first-round RT-PCR of the TCR CDR3, the HTBI primer set was used. TCRdb re-analysed the multiplex PCR reads in MiXCR, keeping a single row per CDR3 protein. The sample has roughly 290,000 distinct CDR3 sequences; over 15% are singletons. The sample consisted of blood. All receptors derive from a woman in her fifties or sixties with Graves' ophthalmopathy.

This clonotype showed up many times. The chain employs TRBV4-1 and TRBJ2-5; 9 bases agree with TRBD1. After removal of 6 bases from V and 5 bases from J, the junction contained 10 bases not matched to a gene. The CDR3 has 15 amino acids. From germline, CDR1 is MGHRA and CDR2 YSYEKL. The CDR3, as DNA: TGCGCCAGCAGACCTACAGGGGGCTTAGGGGAGACCCAGTACTTC. Translation: CASRPTGGLGETQYF.

This clonotype was recorded many times. The V call is TRBV20-1, the J call TRBJ1-2, with TRBD1 identical over 7 bases. The germline V gene encodes CDR1 DFQATT and CDR2 SNEGSKA (reference sequence). V trimming: 3 bases; J trimming: 8 bases; junction bases outside the gene matches: 6. The CDR3 is 12 amino acids. CDR3 in DNA: TGCAGTGCTAGCGACAGGGTGGAAGGCTACACCTTC. Its protein product is CSASDRVEGYTF.

J is TRBJ2-7 and V is TRBV19; D may be TRBD2 (6 bases). The germline V gene encodes CDR1 LNHDA and CDR2 SQIVND (reference sequence). V dropped 7 bases and J dropped 1 base, with 17 bases sitting between them. The CDR3 covers 15 residues. This CDR3 is CASTRGLGASYEQYF. DNA for the CDR3: TGTGCCAGTACTCGGGGGTTAGGGGCGTCCTACGAGCAGTACTTC.

The chain couples TRBV29-1 to TRBJ1-2, with D unclear. V was cut by 8 bases and J by 1 base, with 14 bases left in between. Germline V CDR1 and CDR2: SQVTM, ANQGSEA. This CDR3 is built from 13 residues. CDR3 bases: TGCAGCTCCTGTCTGGACTGTAACTATGGCTACACCTTC. Protein product: CSSCLDCNYGYTF.

This clonotype was detected many times. The rearrangement joins TRBV7-9 to TRBJ1-2; tentative D call: TRBD1 (5 bases). The CDR3 contains 14 residues. Trimming stripped 7 bases from V and 6 bases from J, with 18 bases between. Germline CDR1 SEHNR, CDR2 FQNEAQ (reference sequence). The DNA of the CDR3 is TGTGCCAGCAACACCTGGGACTTGATTGATGGCTACACCTTC. Protein: CASNTWDLIDGYTF.

This clonotype has at least ten counts. The J gene is TRBJ2-1, the V gene TRBV12-3 or TRBV12-4; TRBD1 matches at 7 bases. This CDR3 is 14 amino acids long. V shed 6 bases and J 9 bases; nucleotides not matched to a gene: 11. The CDR3: CASRPQGLGIEQFF. CDR3 in DNA: TGTGCCAGCAGGCCACAGGGGCTCGGGATTGAGCAGTTCTTC.

This clonotype was recorded many times. The chain joins TRBV27 to TRBJ2-3; D uncertain. This CDR3 contains 17 residues. V shed 2 bases and J shed 2 bases, with 17 bases lying between them. The germline V gene has CDR1 MNHEY and CDR2 SMNVEV (reference sequence). CDR3 coding DNA: TGTGCCAGCAGTTTAGTCGGATTTGGCAGGTCCACAGATACGCAGTATTTT. Translating gives CASSLVGFGRSTDTQYF.

V usage is TRBV28 and J usage is TRBJ2-7; the match to TRBD1 covers 8 bases. J lost 1 base, V lost 8 bases, and 7 bases had no gene match. This CDR3 region has 14 residues. From germline, CDR1 is MDHEN and CDR2 SYDVKM. CDR3 protein: CASGRGQESYEQYF. CDR3 coding DNA: TGTGCCAGCGGAAGGGGACAGGAATCCTACGAGCAGTACTTC.

This clonotype was seen repeatedly, ten times or more. The V gene is TRBV14, the J gene TRBJ1-6, with TRBD1 identical over 8 bases. The CDR3 contains 15 residues. Germline V gene sequence: CDR1 SGHDN, CDR2 FVKESK. Trimming took 4 bases from V and 6 from J; bases not matched to a gene: 5. The CDR3 DNA is TGTGCCAGCAGCCGGGGACAGGAGAGTAATTCACCCCTCCACTTT. It specifies CASSRGQESNSPLHF.